This T cell receptor (beta chain) comes out of a study of cytomegalovirus exposure and HLA in healthy donors. Points from the study as a whole: CMV serostatus stood as the only immune exposure information on hand. TCR beta chain V- and J-gene trimming was linked, in a later analysis, to a missense variant in DCLRE1C. One later analysis reportedly identified an Asian-associated ancestry cluster that showed fewer N-insertions than the approximately 700-donor mean.

Looked up from germline, CDR1 is MNHEY and CDR2 is SVGAGI. CDR3 length equals 15 residues. Trimming pared 7 bases from V and 0 bases from J, leaving 15 bases between. This clone was counted between two and nine times. Its antigen remains unknown. PCR involved 60 Vbeta and 13 Jbeta primers. Assay: immunoSEQ multiplex PCR; the TCRdb copy retains only in-frame clones and omits some. The sample carries some 130,000 clones, around three quarters recorded once. The sample consisted of PBMCs. This TCR came from a man aged 18 to 35 in good health and CMV-seronegative. The J gene is TRBJ1-1, the V gene TRBV6-5; D possibly corresponds to TRBD1 (6 bases). CDR3 amino acids: CASNEQGRVNTEAFF. CDR3 bases: TGTGCCAGCAACGAACAGGGTCGGGTGAACACTGAAGCTTTCTTT.